This T cell receptor (beta chain) was sequenced for a study of follicular helper T cells after annual influenza vaccination. Study-level background: Across the 2013-2014, 2014-2015 and 2015-2016 vaccination seasons, some subjects were resampled.

Data came from immunoSEQ multiplex PCR; TCRdb stores just in-frame clones and leaves some out. The table shows about 4,800 clones, with roughly 87% occurring only once. Sample time point: 2013-2014 season, 7 days after vaccination. Donors were community-dwelling with no influenza vaccine in the prior 6 months. Donors with HIV/AIDS, active malignancy, immunomodulators or active illness were excluded. ICOS+CD38+ and ICOS-CD38- fractions were sorted from non-naive CD4+CXCR5+PD-1+ cells. The sample was CXCR5+ CD38- circulating T follicular helper cells from blood, taken 7 days after influenza vaccination. Subset defined: circulating Tfh, non-naive CD4+CXCR5+PD-1+ (ICOS+CD38+ or ICOS-CD38-). This TCR came from an adult who received the influenza vaccine.

The CDR3: CASSLVPGLRTEAFF. As DNA, the CDR3 is TGCGCCAGCAGCTTGGTCCCGGGGTTAAGAACTGAAGCTTTCTTT. The J gene is TRBJ1-1, the V gene TRBV5-1, with no clear D. The V gene lost 0 bases and the J gene lost 5 bases, with 14 bases spanning the gap. Germline CDR1 reads SGHRS; CDR2 reads YFSETQ. This CDR3 is 15 amino acids long.